This TCR beta chain came from a study of long-term antiretroviral therapy in people with HIV (dated by TCRdb to about 2022). The study in broad terms: The earliest samples were collected approximately a decade before the 2015 WHO recommendation for immediate ART, a period when ART was typically delayed until CD4 counts fell. A retrospective serial study tested whether changes in peripheral blood TRB repertoire composition and diversity were associated with ART initiation and durable HIV suppression. The cohort contributed 150 to 200 cryopreserved PBMC samples from a few dozen adults with confirmed HIV infection, collected serially over a mean of 6 years (range 1-12). Among the 30 to 35 participants with HIV, roughly eleven were female. Test extractions of a monoclonal T-cell line alongside a few dozen polyclonal samples showed no cross-contamination during QIAcube processing. What the research found in general, with its limitations: At every time point, the repertoire was dominated by expanded TRB clones first identified before ART initiation, although this dominance fluctuated and, in many PLHIV, declined after ART. Since PBMC availability was limited, sequencing covered only the TCR beta chain, with no alpha chain pairing. Narrower CDR3 length ranges were observed in HIV repertoires than in controls, and an antigen-experienced repertoire with only a slight naive shift after ART was suggested by the network structure. Unsorted PBMC were profiled instead of sorted CD4+ and CD8+ T cells because pre-ART samples had limited cell numbers. The samples span the years 2004 to 2017, and the ART regimens used at that time may not be as effective as current regimens. Starting ART was linked to a significant rise in TRB diversity, yet even after long-term ART the diversity remained significantly lower than in transplant donor controls. No data were available on ART adherence, viral resistance or therapy changes, limiting inferences about post-ART repertoire changes.

Concerning this clone itself: Its binding antigen is unknown. Base qualities were left out, and no much larger clone turns up one base away.

The germline V gene specifies KGHSH as CDR1 and LQKENI as CDR2. Reading from cysteine to phenylalanine, the CDR3 counts 14 amino acids. Only CDR3 DNA is held: 42 bases, read in frame from base 1. For this chain, trimming is 6 bases at the V end and 6 bases at the J end, and the number of junction bases without a gene match is 9. To be included, a participant needed at least one PBMC sample from before ART initiation plus at least two post-ART samples. Every participant with HIV received treatment in the United States of America. Before DNA extraction, cryopreserved samples of 1-10 million PBMC were thawed and then washed. At the time of the earliest PBMC sample for each participant with HIV, ages ranged from roughly 23 to 60 years. Per participant, PBMC samples came from 1-4 timepoints prior to ART initiation and 2-8 timepoints following ART initiation, for a median of 7 samples. For every participant, serial HIV viral load, CD4+ T-cell count, ART history and demographic data were obtained. Using a Qiagen kit on a QIAcube, genomic DNA was extracted from unsorted PBMC, with samples processed in batches of 12.

The immunoSEQ hsTCRB v3.0 assay was used at survey level resolution to sequence the TRB variable region. TRB sequencing targeted a depth of roughly 35,000-50,000 T-cell genomes per sample. Pooled TRB libraries were sequenced on an Illumina MiSeq with a v3 150-cycle kit. On the authors' methods: Repertoire analysis was performed in R inside a reproducible Nextflow workflow that covered QC, data transformation and analysis. LymphoSeq2, an R package for AIRR-Seq data exploration, was used to implement custom analyses. Four samples yielding fewer than 5000 total TRB sequences were excluded, leaving approximately 190 analyzed HIV repertoires. Among the 180 to 200 retained HIV repertoires, some 60 were collected before ART initiation and 129 after ART initiation. Repertoires were downsampled to 5000 TRB nucleotide sequences, with summary statistics averaged over 100 downsampling iterations. TRB sequences were retained for analysis only if CDR3 regions of at least seven amino acids were present. Diversity was assessed using a clonality score derived from Shannon entropy and using the Gini coefficient. In repertoire networks, the top 5000 CDR3 amino acid sequences were linked whenever an edit distance of one separated two sequences. Antigen specificity groups and MHC restriction were predicted for TRB CDR3 amino acid sequences with GLIPH2. To flag known associations with CMV, EBV, HIV or tissue antigens, CDR3 amino acid sequences were compared against VDJdb and McPAS-TCR. Pre-ART, post-ART and control groups were compared with Wilcoxon signed-rank tests and Holm-Bonferroni correction. TCRdb carries this immuneACCESS record with in-frame sequences only. Its versions omit some clonotypes, under half of them owing to an unresolved V gene in the studies checked, with the rest unexplained. V and J calls and clone size are as listed in that table; D and trimming were resolved from the DNA. This sample lists fewer than 20,000 clones; around 87% were detected once. 7.5% to 9.5% of the sample comes from the top ten.

Here the chain combines TRBV18 and TRBJ1-2; TRBD1 matches 8 bases in the middle. The sequenced sample was unsorted PBMCs, obtained 4.2 years after starting antiretroviral therapy. The TCR originated in a man in his forties or fifties with HIV. The nucleotides read TGTGCCAGCTCCGGAAGAGAGACAGGGGATGGCTACACCTTC. Its product reads: CASSGRETGDGYTF. This CDR3, with the reference TRBV18 and TRBJ1-2 proteins standing in past its ends, gives the full variable domain NAGVMQNPRHLVRRRGQEARLRCSPMKGHSHVYWYRQLPEEGLKFMVYLQKENIIDESGMPKERFSAEFPKEGPSILRIQQVVRGDSAAYFCASSGRETGDGYTFGSGTRLTVV.